A single sample gave rise to the 26 T cell receptor beta chains below, sequenced in a study of lymphopenia after photon versus proton radiotherapy (dated by TCRdb to about 2019). Library generation was performed with the immunoSEQ multiplex PCR assay. Drawn from immuneACCESS, this table holds only the in-frame rearrangements with V and J called that TCRdb kept. Clones are partly lost; checked studies trace under half to an unresolved V gene and leave the rest unexplained. Present in this sample are 40,000 to 45,000 clones, over 75% of which were seen just once. Under 25% of the sample comes from the top ten. The sequenced sample was peripheral blood, obtained from a patient treated with proton-based radiotherapy. These receptors originate from a woman in her 70s with pancreatic cancer.

The rearrangement joins TRBV19 to TRBJ1-5; D is unresolved. In germline, CDR1 is LNHDA, CDR2 SQIVND (reference sequence). V lost 3 bases, J lost 7 bases, and 16 bases lay in between. This CDR3 has 15 amino acids. Here the CDR3 DNA reads TGTGCCAGTAGTATCGGGAGAGGGATGGGGCAGCCCCAGCATTTT. This translates into CASSIGRGMGQPQHF. The full variable domain, with the rest looked up from reference TRBV19 and TRBJ1-5, is DGGITQSPKYLFRKEGQNVTLSCEQNLNHDAMYWYRQDPGQGLRLIYYSQIVNDFQKGDIAEGYSVSREKKESFPLTVTSAQKNPTAFYLCASSIGRGMGQPQHFGDGTRLSIL.

The J gene is TRBJ1-6, the V gene TRBV7-2; D is possibly TRBD1 (5 bases). Germline V gene data show CDR1 as SGHTA and CDR2 as FQGNSA. V lost 5 bases and J 7 bases, leaving 18 bases between the germline ends. The CDR3 runs to 16 residues. The CDR3 DNA reads TGTGCCAGCAGCCCTCCCCAAGGGGCGCGGAATTCACCCCTCCACTTT. It yields the protein CASSPPQGARNSPLHF.

The chain employs TRBV7-2 and TRBJ2-7; 7 nucleotides agree with TRBD1. The CDR3 is made up of 16 amino acids. The germline V gene encodes CDR1 SGHTA and CDR2 FQGNSA. The J segment lost 1 base and the V segment lost 1 base, leaving 7 bases of the junction unmatched. CDR3 DNA: TGTGCCAGCAGCTTAGTGGCCCGGGACAGTTCCTACGAGCAGTACTTC. This encodes CASSLVARDSSYEQYF.

This chain uses TRBV7-2 with TRBJ2-3; D ambiguous. The germline gives CDR1 SGHTA, CDR2 FQGNSA. The CDR3 is 12 residues long. V was trimmed by 5 bases and J by 6 bases, leaving 9 bases between them. The CDR3 region is CASSPHRDTQYF. CDR3 coding DNA: TGTGCCAGCAGCCCCCACCGGGATACGCAGTATTTT.

J is TRBJ1-1 and V is TRBV25-1, with unresolved D. The ends were cut back, 0 bases at V and 3 bases at J, with 8 bases in the middle. This CDR3 has 14 residues. Per germline, CDR1 MGHDK and CDR2 SYGVNS. CDR3 in amino acids: CASSEYFTDTEAFF. In DNA form, the CDR3 reads TGTGCCAGCAGTGAATATTTCACGGACACTGAAGCTTTCTTT.

V and J are TRBV10-3 and TRBJ2-6; D is undetermined. This CDR3 spans 15 amino acids. Deletions cut 4 bases from V and 4 bases from J, with 11 bases between. The germline V gene has CDR1 ENHRY and CDR2 SYGVKD. CDR3 loop: CAISALGSGANVLTF. In DNA form, the CDR3 reads TGTGCCATCAGTGCCCTAGGGTCCGGGGCCAACGTCCTGACTTTC.

J is TRBJ2-5 and V is TRBV19, with TRBD1 identical over 9 bases. This CDR3 comprises 16 residues. J gave up 5 bases and V 4 bases, and 11 bases lay outside the gene matches. Germline V CDR1 and CDR2: LNHDA, SQIVND (reference sequence). CDR3 sequence reads: CASSTLRGQGYETQYF. CDR3 bases: TGTGCCAGTAGTACTTTGAGGGGACAGGGCTATGAGACCCAGTACTTC.

The chain joins TRBV27 to TRBJ1-5; D is ambiguous. V was trimmed by 3 bases and J by 6 bases, leaving 9 bases between them. The germline CDR1 and CDR2 sequences are MNHEY and SMNVEV (reference sequence). This CDR3 comprises 13 residues. CDR3 coding DNA: TGTGCCAGCAGTTTCGGCCGGGGTCAGCCCCAGCATTTT. Translation gives CASSFGRGQPQHF.

The sample holds one count of this clone. V gene TRBV30 combines with J gene TRBJ2-2; D uncertain. Trimming took 2 bases from V and 6 from J, leaving 4 bases between them. From germline, CDR1 is GTSNPN and CDR2 SVGIG (reference sequence). The CDR3 extends over 11 amino acids. CDR3 sequence (DNA): TGTGCCTGGAGTCGGGCCGGGGAGCTGTTTTTT. Translation gives CAWSRAGELFF.

The CDR3 DNA follows: TGTGCCAGCAGCTCGACTTCGGCCTACGAGCAGTACTTC. Amino acid sequence: CASSSTSAYEQYF. This chain connects TRBV5-6 to TRBJ2-7; D gene uncertain. The V gene lost 3 bases and the J gene lost 2 bases, with 9 bases spanning the gap. The CDR3 consists of 13 residues. Germline V CDR1 and CDR2: SGHDT, YYEEEE.

This chain joins TRBV29-1 and TRBJ1-1; TRBD1 agrees at 7 bases. The J segment lost 8 bases and the V segment lost 4 bases, leaving 13 bases of the junction unmatched. Germline V gene sequence: CDR1 SQVTM, CDR2 ANQGSEA. The CDR3 consists of 14 residues. The CDR3, as DNA: TGCAGCGTTGCTGAGGGGGCGGTGATTCCCGAAGCTTTCTTT. It specifies CSVAEGAVIPEAFF. Together with reference TRBV29-1 and TRBJ1-1, the CDR3 gives the full variable domain: SAVISQKPSRDICQRGTSLTIQCQVDSQVTMMFWYRQQPGQSLTLIATANQGSEATYESGFVIDKFPISRPNLTFSTLTVSNMSPEDSSIYLCSVAEGAVIPEAFFGQGTRLTVV.

This clone has a single count. The chain combines TRBV5-1 with TRBJ2-1; D is undetermined. Germline loops: CDR1 SGHRS, CDR2 YFSETQ. This CDR3 has 13 residues. V was trimmed by 2 bases and J by 8 bases, leaving 11 bases between them. The CDR3 sequence: CASSFGERDEQFF. The CDR3, as DNA: TGCGCCAGCAGCTTCGGCGAGAGAGATGAGCAGTTCTTC.

The rearrangement links TRBV7-6 to TRBJ2-3, with TRBD1 matching 9 bases. CDR1 and CDR2 from the germline V gene are SGHVS and FNYEAQ. The CDR3 runs 17 residues. The V and J ends lost 5 bases and 4 bases, in that order; junction bases with no gene match: 13. This CDR3 reads CASSALPGQGSPDTQYF. Written as DNA, the CDR3 is TGTGCCAGCAGCGCTTTACCGGGACAGGGTTCCCCAGATACGCAGTATTTT.

The chain employs TRBV27 and TRBJ2-2; TRBD1 matches 9 bases. Germline V gene data show CDR1 as MNHEY and CDR2 as SMNVEV (reference sequence). This CDR3 spans 16 amino acids. V shed 4 bases and J 7 bases; nucleotides not matched to a gene: 10. The CDR3 DNA is TGTGCCAGCAGTTCTACAGGGGGCTTGGTTCGCGGGGAGCTGTTTTTT. Residues: CASSSTGGLVRGELFF.

V usage is TRBV19 and J usage is TRBJ1-5; D uncertain. Germline V gene lookup returns CDR1 LNHDA and CDR2 SQIVND (reference sequence). V gave up 5 bases and J gave up 5 bases, with 10 bases separating them. The CDR3 loop spans 13 amino acids. CDR3 residues: CASSSRLDQPQHF. CDR3 DNA sequence: TGTGCCAGTAGTTCTCGCCTCGATCAGCCCCAGCATTTT.

The genes are TRBV6-5 and TRBJ2-7; unclear D gene. The CDR3 sequence is 13 residues long. Per germline, CDR1 MNHEY and CDR2 SVGAGI. The ends were cut back, 4 bases at V and 5 bases at J, with 12 bases in the middle. Written as DNA, the CDR3 is TGTGCCAGCAGTTCGACGAAGGCCCACGAGCAGTACTTC. It translates to CASSSTKAHEQYF.

The chain joins TRBV6-1 to TRBJ2-7, with D possibly being TRBD1 or TRBD2 (5 bases each). The germline V and J ends were trimmed by 4 bases and 0 bases, with 16 bases remaining between them. Germline CDR1 and CDR2: MNHNS and SASEGT. This CDR3 has 16 amino acids. The CDR3 bases are TGTGCCAGCAGTGGGGAATCCGGGACCCTCTCCTACGAGCAGTACTTC. Residues: CASSGESGTLSYEQYF.

The chain joins TRBV5-1 to TRBJ1-1; no firm D call. Trimming left V 2 bases short and J 0 bases short, with 11 bases between. The CDR3 spans 15 residues. Germline V gene sequence: CDR1 SGHRS, CDR2 YFSETQ. The CDR3 DNA sequence: TGCGCCAGCAGCTTAGAAACAGTAATGAACACTGAAGCTTTCTTT. It is translated as CASSLETVMNTEAFF.

This clone was recorded once. The V gene is TRBV4-3, the J gene TRBJ2-1, with 15 bases matching TRBD2. After removal of 4 bases from V and 8 bases from J, the junction contained 3 bases not matched to a gene. The CDR3 is made up of 15 amino acids. Germline CDR1 and CDR2: LGHNA and YSLEER. The CDR3 protein is CASSRGLAGGYEQFF. The CDR3 nucleotides are TGCGCCAGCAGCCGAGGACTAGCGGGAGGGTATGAGCAGTTCTTC.

The chain couples TRBV11-3 to TRBJ1-1, with 10 bases that match TRBD1. The V gene's germline CDR1 is SGHNT and CDR2 YENEEA. CDR3 length: 18 amino acids. V was clipped by 2 bases and J by 4 bases; unmatched bases: 13. CDR3 DNA sequence: TGTGCCAGCAGCTTACCCAGAGACAGGGGGCGTCTTAGCACTGAAGCTTTCTTT. The encoded protein is CASSLPRDRGRLSTEAFF. Looking up the rest from reference TRBV11-3 and TRBJ1-1 gives the full variable domain: EAGVVQSPRYKIIEKKQPVAFWCNPISGHNTLYWYLQNLGQGPELLIRYENEEAVDDSQLPKDRFSAERLKGVDSTLKIQPAELGDSAVYLCASSLPRDRGRLSTEAFFGQGTRLTVV.

The chain carries TRBV28 and TRBJ1-3; maybe TRBD1 (6 bases). Between the trimmed V and J ends, which lost 6 bases and 3 bases, there was a span of 21 bases. The CDR3 spans 17 residues. Per germline, CDR1 MDHEN and CDR2 SYDVKM. CDR3 in amino acids: CASRSGGGRPFGNTIYF. CDR3 coding DNA: TGTGCCAGCAGATCCGGTGGGGGGCGCCCCTTTGGAAACACCATATATTTT.

The J gene is TRBJ2-7, the V gene TRBV10-3; the match to TRBD1 covers 9 bases. Germline V gene sequence: CDR1 ENHRY, CDR2 SYGVKD. The CDR3 runs 15 residues. V was pared by 3 bases and J by 5 bases, with 8 bases of the junction left unmatched. This CDR3 reads CAISEGRGQGNEQYF. CDR3 DNA sequence: TGTGCCATCAGTGAAGGTCGAGGACAGGGGAACGAGCAGTACTTC.

The sample holds one count of this clone. The genes are TRBV9 and TRBJ1-2; D is ambiguous. The CDR3 covers 16 residues. Germline V gene sequence: CDR1 SGDLS, CDR2 YYNGEE. The V end was cut by 1 base, the J end by 4 bases, with 17 bases between. CDR3 amino acids: CASSVNPKPSFYGYTF. The CDR3, as DNA: TGTGCCAGCAGCGTAAATCCGAAACCCTCCTTCTATGGCTACACCTTC.

Remarks on this clone: Germline is not matched at one junction end, which may reflect a read error. V is TRBV9 and J is TRBJ2-3, with D hard to call. Germline V CDR1 and CDR2: SGDLS, YYNGEE. The CDR3 is made up of 14 amino acids. The CDR3 DNA sequence: TGTGCCAGCAGCGTAATGTCAGATACAGCTACGCAGTATTTT. Its protein is CASSVMSDTATQYF.

The chain employs TRBV29-1 and TRBJ2-3, with D possibly matching TRBD2 (6 bases). This CDR3 has 12 amino acids. V was pared by 8 bases and J by 3 bases, with 12 bases between. From germline, CDR1 is SQVTM and CDR2 ANQGSEA. The CDR3 coding sequence is TGCAGCTCCTCCGGAGGGACAGATACGCAGTATTTT. This encodes CSSSGGTDTQYF.

The chain couples TRBV6-5 to TRBJ2-7; TRBD2 aligns across 9 bases. The germline V gene encodes CDR1 MNHEY and CDR2 SVGAGI. The V segment lost 0 bases and the J segment 6 bases; nucleotides outside the gene matches: 9. The CDR3 is 16 amino acids. DNA for the CDR3: TGTGCCAGCAGTTACTCCTCGGCGGGAGGGGGACGCGAGCAGTACTTC. Protein product: CASSYSSAGGGREQYF.